This T cell receptor beta chain was captured by sequencing in a study of shared clonotypes between healthy human individuals. Findings and limits, study-wide: Among the subsets, naive ones generally showed larger estimated richness than memory ones. Rarefaction indicated that sorted-subset sequencing remained incomplete although depth was large.

Of note for this clone: The antigen remains unidentified.

It was across several immunoSEQ plates that each subset's genomic DNA was evenly split. Profiled with immunoSEQ multiplex PCR; TCRdb holds only in-frame clones, not every one. The repertoire holds approximately 2,300,000 clones, with under 95% as singletons. The CDR3 spans 13 residues. CDR1 is MGHDK, CDR2 SYGVNS, per germline. V was clipped by 6 bases and J by 2 bases, with 11 bases between them. This clonotype was sampled from a man aged 18 to 29 in good health. Some clones in this sample may be carry-over from other donors' samples. The chain combines TRBV25-1 with TRBJ2-7; D may be TRBD1 (6 bases). Sequenced input: naive CD4+ T cells from PBMCs. Specified subset: CD45RA+ positively selected. The CDR3 is CASRGAGAYEQYF. The CDR3 DNA is TGTGCCAGCAGAGGGGCAGGGGCCTACGAGCAGTACTTC.